What follows are 12 T cell receptor beta chains derived from one specimen sequenced in a study of CD8 T cells in Susac syndrome. RNA amounts of roughly 0.5 to 1 ug underwent reverse transcription with random hexamers. TCRdb used MiXCR to reprocess the immunoSEQ multiplex PCR reads, holding one entry per CDR3 protein. Of around 50,000 distinct CDR3 sequences in the sample, over 90% were seen once. The sample consisted of CD8+ T cells from PBMCs. These receptors were taken from a human donor in good health.

The V call is TRBV27, the J call TRBJ1-2; D is uncertain. The CDR3 runs 13 residues. In germline, CDR1 is MNHEY, CDR2 SMNVEV (reference sequence). V was shortened by 4 bases and J by 6 bases, with 12 bases between the two germline ends. In DNA form, the CDR3 reads TGTGCCAGCAGTTCGATTCATATGGATGGCTACACCTTC. Protein sequence: CASSSIHMDGYTF.

This chain joins TRBV4-3 and TRBJ2-7; 9 bases map to TRBD1. Germline assignment: CDR1 LGHNA and CDR2 YSLEER. J gave up 4 bases and V 2 bases, and 6 bases lay outside the gene matches. The length of the CDR3 is 15 residues. The DNA for the CDR3 is TGCGCCAGCAGCCAATGGGTACAGGGGGCTTACGAGCAGTACTTC. This encodes CASSQWVQGAYEQYF.

This chain links TRBV7-6 with TRBJ2-2; possible D gene TRBD1, 6 bases. V was pared by 1 base and J by 6 bases, with 12 bases between. The CDR3 covers 15 residues. Germline V lookup: CDR1 SGHVS, CDR2 FNYEAQ. The CDR3, as DNA: TGTGCCAGCAGCTTAGGGACAGATGAGTCCGGGGAGCTGTTTTTT. Protein sequence: CASSLGTDESGELFF.

This clonotype was recorded once. V gene TRBV7-9 combines with J gene TRBJ1-1; D call uncertain. Trimming removed 4 bases from V and 3 bases from J, with 12 bases in between. The CDR3 length is 14 residues. CDR1 and CDR2 from the germline V gene are SEHNR and FQNEAQ (reference sequence). The CDR3 DNA reads as TGTGCCAGCAGCTCGCCGTACGGGGACACTGAAGCTTTCTTT. Its translation: CASSSPYGDTEAFF. The variable domain in full, completed from reference TRBV7-9 and TRBJ1-1, reads DTGVSQNPRHKITKRGQNVTFRCDPISEHNRLYWYRQTLGQGPEFLTYFQNEAQLEKSRLLSDRFSAERPKGSFSTLEIQRTEQGDSAMYLCASSSPYGDTEAFFGQGTRLTVV.

The V gene is TRBV7-9, the J gene TRBJ2-1; TRBD2 aligns across 11 bases. The CDR3 runs to 17 residues. The junction had 5 bases not matched to a gene; V was cut back by 2 bases and J by 2 bases. Germline loops: CDR1 SEHNR, CDR2 FQNEAQ (reference sequence). The CDR3 DNA is TGTGCCAGCAGCTTACTAGGGACTAGCGGAGCCTACAATGAGCAGTTCTTC. This translates into CASSLLGTSGAYNEQFF.

This chain connects TRBV6-2 or TRBV6-3 to TRBJ2-2, with D unclear. Germline V CDR1 and CDR2: MNHEY, SVGEGT. V shed 6 bases and J shed 3 bases, with 20 bases lying between them. The length of the CDR3 is 17 residues. The CDR3: CASSYRKIGFYTGELFF. The CDR3 coding sequence is TGTGCCAGCAGCTATCGGAAGATAGGGTTTTACACCGGGGAGCTGTTTTTT.

The chain combines TRBV7-8 with TRBJ2-3; maybe TRBD2 (6 bases). This CDR3 has 15 residues. V lost 4 bases and J lost 5, with 16 bases in between. CDR1 is SGHVS, CDR2 FQNEAQ, per germline. The CDR3 nucleotides read TGTGCCAGCAGCTCCCTGGGGACTGGGTTAGATACGCAGTATTTT. Translation gives CASSSLGTGLDTQYF.

This rearrangement joins TRBV12-3 or TRBV12-4 to TRBJ2-1; D not resolved. The CDR3 consists of 11 residues. The V and J ends lost 5 bases and 8 bases respectively, with 7 bases between them. The CDR3 coding sequence is TGTGCCAGCAGTCCTGGATATGAGCAGTTCTTC. This translates into CASSPGYEQFF.

This chain links TRBV6-2 or TRBV6-3 with TRBJ2-1, with D possibly being TRBD2 (7 bases). Trimming pared 5 bases from V and 1 base from J, leaving 30 bases between. The CDR3 runs 21 residues. Per germline, CDR1 MNHEY and CDR2 SVGEGT. CDR3 residues: CASSKNRDTRLALRSYNEQFF. As DNA, the CDR3 is TGTGCCAGCAGTAAAAACCGGGACACCCGACTAGCTTTAAGGTCCTACAATGAGCAGTTCTTC.

This clonotype was observed once. The chain joins TRBV7-9 to TRBJ1-1, with D unclear. Trimming pared 3 bases from V and 0 bases from J, leaving 8 bases between. Germline V gives CDR1 SEHNR, CDR2 FQNEAQ (reference sequence). This CDR3 is built from 14 residues. The CDR3 nucleotides are TGTGCCAGCAGCTTGGCAGTAATGAACACTGAAGCTTTCTTT. This sequence encodes CASSLAVMNTEAFF. Full variable domain (outside the CDR3, taken from reference TRBV7-9 and TRBJ1-1): DTGVSQNPRHKITKRGQNVTFRCDPISEHNRLYWYRQTLGQGPEFLTYFQNEAQLEKSRLLSDRFSAERPKGSFSTLEIQRTEQGDSAMYLCASSLAVMNTEAFFGQGTRLTVV.

The rearrangement links TRBV2 to TRBJ2-5, with 9 bases fitting TRBD2. Germline V gene data show CDR1 as SNHLY and CDR2 as FYNNEI. With 1 base clipped from V and 5 bases from J, the junction kept 5 bases outside the gene matches. The length of the CDR3 is 15 residues. In DNA, the CDR3 is TGTGCCAGCAGTGAAGACGTAGCGGGAGTGGAGACCCAGTACTTC. Protein sequence: CASSEDVAGVETQYF.

The V and J genes are TRBV6-2 or TRBV6-3 and TRBJ2-1; D unresolved. Per germline, CDR1 MNHEY and CDR2 SVGEGT. The CDR3 loop spans 15 amino acids. The V and J ends lost 5 bases and 3 bases respectively, with 14 bases between them. DNA for the CDR3: TGTGCCAGCAGTACCCCCAAAGGCTTCTACAATGAGCAGTTCTTC. Its translation: CASSTPKGFYNEQFF.